The 20 T cell receptor beta chains below all came from one sample that was sequenced in a study of T cells in Graves' hyperthyroidism and ophthalmopathy. TCR beta CDR3 sequences were amplified from RNA transcripts. In the first-round RT-PCR of the TCR CDR3, the HTBI primer set was used. One entry per CDR3 protein, called by TCRdb with MiXCR from the multiplex PCR reads. In the table there are about 530,000 distinct CDR3 sequences, 15% to 20% of which are singletons. Input material: blood. The receptors stem from a woman aged 18-29 years with Graves' ophthalmopathy.

This clonotype was counted once. The gene calls are TRBV20-1 and TRBJ1-1; tentative D call: TRBD1 (5 bases). The CDR3 contains 13 residues. With 6 bases removed from V and 1 base from J, the gap between germline ends came to 12 bases. Germline V CDR1 and CDR2: DFQATT, SNEGSKA (reference sequence). The CDR3 region has the DNA TGCAGTGCCGGGGGGAGTTCGAACACTGAAGCTTTCTTT. It translates to CSAGGSSNTEAFF.

This clonotype was counted between two and nine times. The chain links TRBV20-1 to TRBJ1-1, with D perhaps matching TRBD1 (5 bases). The CDR3 spans 14 residues. V lost 3 bases, J lost 1 base, and 12 bases lay in between. Germline CDR1 is DFQATT and CDR2 is SNEGSKA (reference sequence). This chain's CDR3 is CSASVVQANTEAFF. The CDR3 nucleotides read TGCAGTGCTAGCGTCGTACAGGCGAACACTGAAGCTTTCTTT.

This clonotype has a handful of counts. DNA for the CDR3: TGTGCCAGCAGCCAGGAAATGGGGACCCAGTACTTC. Amino acid sequence: CASSQEMGTQYF. The gene calls are TRBV7-3 and TRBJ2-5; D gene uncertain. Deletions cut 5 bases from V and 7 bases from J, with 11 bases between. This CDR3 comprises 12 residues. Germline lookup yields CDR1 SGHTA and CDR2 FQGTGA. Filled out from reference TRBV7-3 and TRBJ2-5, the complete variable domain reads GAGVSQTPSNKVTEKGKYVELRCDPISGHTALYWYRQSLGQGPEFLIYFQGTGAADDSGLPNDRFFAVRPEGSVSTLKIQRTERGDSAVYLCASSQEMGTQYFGPGTRLLVL.

This clonotype was seen a few times. Just one base apart from a much larger clone, this may be a read error. Lacking the conserved final phenylalanine or tryptophan, this CDR3 likely reflects a read error. The chain recombines TRBV9 with TRBJ2-5; 15 positions match TRBD2. In germline, CDR1 is SGDLS, CDR2 YYNGEE. Trimming removed 3 bases from V and 4 bases from J; junction bases left unmatched: 1. The CDR3 contains 15 residues. As DNA, the CDR3 is TGTGCCAGCAGCGGGGGACTAGCGGGAGGAGAGACCCAGTACGTC. Protein sequence: CASSGGLAGGETQYV.

At least ten counts were recorded for this clonotype. J is TRBJ1-1 and V is TRBV6-1; 7 bases fit TRBD1. The V and J ends lost 5 bases and 4 bases, in that order; junction bases with no gene match: 7. Germline-derived CDR1 and CDR2 are MNHNS and SASEGT. The CDR3 runs 14 residues. The CDR3 DNA follows: TGTGCCAGCAGTCAGACAGGGTTGAGCACTGAAGCTTTCTTT. It specifies CASSQTGLSTEAFF.

This clonotype was seen many times. This rearrangement joins TRBV29-1 to TRBJ2-1, with 14 bases that match TRBD2. The CDR3 loop spans 17 amino acids. Looked up from germline, CDR1 is SQVTM and CDR2 is ANQGSEA. Trimming removed 4 bases from V and 2 bases from J; junction bases left unmatched: 7. CDR3 sequence (DNA): TGCAGCGTTGGAGGGACTAGCGGGAGAGGGGCCTACAATGAGCAGTTCTTC. It is translated as CSVGGTSGRGAYNEQFF.

The chain links TRBV10-3 to TRBJ1-3; D unresolved. Germline V lookup: CDR1 ENHRY, CDR2 SYGVKD. The V end lost 3 bases, the J end lost 7 bases, and 19 bases lay between the germline ends. The CDR3 contains 16 residues. The CDR3 DNA follows: TGTGCCATCAGTGAATGGCCTGGGGAGCAGGTGAACACCATATATTTT. Translation: CAISEWPGEQVNTIYF.

V gene TRBV6-6 combines with J gene TRBJ1-2; weak D call: TRBD1 (5 bases). Germline CDR1 is MNHNY and CDR2 is SVGAGI (reference sequence). V was shortened by 2 bases and J by 4 bases, with 5 bases between the two germline ends. The CDR3 has 12 amino acids. The CDR3 here is CASSYGAYGYTF. The CDR3, as DNA: TGTGCCAGCAGTTACGGGGCCTATGGCTACACCTTC.

At least ten counts were recorded for this clonotype. The V call is TRBV6-2 or TRBV6-3, the J call TRBJ2-5, with 10 bases matching TRBD2. The CDR3 totals 14 residues. Germline CDR1 MNHEY, CDR2 SVGEGT. V trimming: 4 bases; J trimming: 4 bases; junction bases outside the gene matches: 3. The CDR3 DNA sequence: TGTGCCAGCAGTTCCGGACTAGCGGTAGAGACCCAGTACTTC. Translated: CASSSGLAVETQYF.

Here the CDR3 DNA reads TGTGCCAGCAGTGAAACGGTGCACCATACGCAGTATTTT. It is translated as CASSETVHHTQYF. The chain is built from TRBV6-1 and TRBJ2-3; D unclear. Germline CDR1 is MNHNS and CDR2 is SASEGT. With 2 bases removed from V and 7 bases from J, the gap between germline ends came to 10 bases. The CDR3 is 13 amino acids.

The J gene is TRBJ2-5, the V gene TRBV20-1; 13 bases are a match to TRBD2. The V segment lost 4 bases and the J segment 0 bases; nucleotides outside the gene matches: 5. The CDR3 covers 16 residues. Germline V gene lookup returns CDR1 DFQATT and CDR2 SNEGSKA (reference sequence). The CDR3 protein is CSATGLAGMYQETQYF. CDR3 coding DNA: TGCAGTGCTACGGGACTAGCGGGAATGTACCAAGAGACCCAGTACTTC.

This clonotype has a handful of counts. This chain uses TRBV2 with TRBJ1-3; D unresolved. Looked up from germline, CDR1 is SNHLY and CDR2 is FYNNEI. This CDR3 contains 13 residues. The V gene lost 10 bases and the J gene lost 0 bases, with 10 bases spanning the gap. The CDR3 sequence is CATRADSGNTIYF. CDR3 nucleotide sequence: TGTGCCACTAGGGCCGACTCTGGAAACACCATATATTTT.

CDR3 nucleotide sequence: TGTGCCAGCCGAAAGTCAGTTAATGAAAAACTGTTTTTT. The encoded protein is CASRKSVNEKLFF. The rearrangement joins TRBV6-2 or TRBV6-3 to TRBJ1-4; D remains ambiguous. Trimming took 8 bases from V and 4 from J, leaving 11 bases between them. Germline CDR1 reads MNHEY; CDR2 reads SVGEGT. The CDR3 sequence is 13 residues long.

About this clonotype: The junction and the germline gene differ at one end; a read error may be behind it. The J gene is TRBJ1-4, the V gene TRBV3-1, with D possibly TRBD1 on 6 matching bases. CDR3 size: 17 residues. Germline V gene lookup returns CDR1 LGHDT and CDR2 YNNKEL (reference sequence). The CDR3 nucleotides read TGTGCCAGCAGCCAAGAGGTCCGGGACACAACTAATGAAAGACTGTTTTTT. Translated, it gives CASSQEVRDTTNERLFF.

There are many counts of this clonotype. The chain links TRBV12-3 or TRBV12-4 to TRBJ2-1; 7 nucleotides line up with TRBD2. The V and J ends lost 7 bases and 3 bases, in that order; junction bases with no gene match: 12. The CDR3 runs 16 residues. The CDR3 loop reads CASIGSGLVGYNEQFF. In nucleotides, the CDR3 is TGTGCCAGCATCGGTAGCGGGCTAGTAGGCTACAATGAGCAGTTCTTC.

The chain is built from TRBV7-9 and TRBJ1-4, with D possibly matching TRBD1 (6 bases). Trimming shortened V by 2 bases and J by 8 bases, and 30 bases separated the two germline ends. Germline lookup yields CDR1 SEHNR and CDR2 FQNEAQ (reference sequence). This CDR3 spans 20 amino acids. CDR3 coding DNA: TGTGCCAGCAGCTTAACATACGCGACGGGGGGCGGAATAAATGAAGAAAAACTGTTTTTT. Amino acid sequence: CASSLTYATGGGINEEKLFF.

The chain has TRBV28 and TRBJ2-2; D gene uncertain. V was shortened by 5 bases and J by 5 bases, with 6 bases between the two germline ends. Looked up from germline, CDR1 is MDHEN and CDR2 is SYDVKM. This CDR3 spans 12 amino acids. The CDR3 DNA reads as TGTGCCAGCAGTCAAAGGACCGGGGAGCTGTTTTTT. It specifies CASSQRTGELFF.

In this sample, this clonotype turned up many times. This chain connects TRBV24-1 to TRBJ2-3; D uncertain. CDR1 KGHDR and CDR2 SFDVKD come from the germline V gene. V gave up 4 bases and J gave up 9 bases, with 16 bases separating them. There are 14 residues in the CDR3. This chain's CDR3 is CATSEPTGVPTQYF. The DNA for the CDR3 is TGTGCCACCAGTGAGCCAACGGGCGTACCCACGCAGTATTTT.

On this clonotype itself: This may be a read error: a much more frequent sequence differs by one nucleotide. The J gene is TRBJ2-3, the V gene TRBV30; 9 nucleotides agree with TRBD2. The CDR3 is made up of 16 amino acids. CDR1 is GTSNPN, CDR2 SVGIG, per germline (reference sequence). J was trimmed by 2 bases and V by 4 bases; bases with no gene match: 10. The CDR3 coding sequence is TGTGCCTGGATGCTAGCGGGGACATACACCACAGATACGCAGTATTTT. Its protein product is CAWMLAGTYTTDTQYF.

This chain links TRBV6-1 with TRBJ2-1; 7 bases match TRBD1. V trimming: 7 bases; J trimming: 9 bases; junction bases outside the gene matches: 15. CDR3 length: 15 residues. CDR1 is MNHNS and CDR2 is SASEGT in the germline V gene. The CDR3 coding sequence is TGTGCCAGCACGGAGGATGGCAGGGGGACCGCTGAGCAGTTCTTC. This gives the protein CASTEDGRGTAEQFF.